This entry features one TCR beta chain sequence. Its specificity is not known. The sample comes from a study of beta chain features in type 1 diabetes. Study summary: Patients and healthy donors were similar in age, gender and cell yields. Study conclusions and caveats: A cDNA-based sequencing approach could over-represent cells with high TCR expression. There was a moderate but significant shortening of TCRB CDR3s in all four CD4+ subsets of Type 1 diabetes patients.

Sequencing targeted expressed TCRB transcripts, as all isolated RNA had been reverse transcribed. Generated by immunoSEQ multiplex PCR, the TCRdb table keeps only in-frame clones and is missing some. The table lists about 710,000 clones, more than 12% of them singletons, with just under 0.04% in the top ten. Sorted CD4+ subsets: naive, central memory, regulatory, stem cell-like memory (CD45RO/CCR7/CD25/CD127/CD95/CD27 panel). This CDR3 comprises 16 residues. V dropped 1 base and J dropped 7 bases, with 20 bases sitting between them. CDR1 and CDR2 (germline): MGHRA, YSYEKL. This chain uses TRBV4-1 with TRBJ2-7; D is unclear. Sequenced material: naive CD4+ T cells from blood. This clonotype was sampled from a man aged 18 to 29 with type 1 diabetes. This CDR3 is CASSQGQVGSPSEQYF. CDR3 nucleotide sequence: TGCGCCAGCAGCCAAGGTCAGGTCGGATCCCCCTCGGAGCAGTACTTC.